A selection of T cell receptor beta chains follows, all from one sample in a study of cytomegalovirus exposure and HLA in healthy donors. Sequencing was performed with immunoSEQ multiplex PCR; in TCRdb, only in-frame clones are kept and a portion is missing. Of over 250,000 clones in the sample, 80% to 90% were seen once. The sample comprised PBMCs. Every receptor here comes from a man aged 40-49 years in good health and CMV-seropositive. Both conserved end residues are part of each CDR3. The D gene is left open where the match is weak. For some rows the clone size is stated as once, few or many, or as a class when expanded; others skip it.

J | D | V | size | CDR3 | DNA
TRBJ1-5 | - | TRBV6-5 | - | CASSYGPVDQPQHF | TGTGCCAGCAGTTACGGGCCAGTAGATCAGCCCCAGCATTTT
TRBJ1-5 | - | TRBV2 | - | CASSGPQGLEPQHF | TGTGCCAGCAGTGGGCCACAGGGCCTGGAGCCCCAGCATTTT
TRBJ1-2 | - | TRBV6-1 | - | CASSETTSGFDYGYTF | TGTGCCAGCAGTGAAACCACTTCAGGGTTTGATTATGGCTACACCTTC
TRBJ1-5 | - | TRBV11-2 | once | CASSFQGSSGEPQHF | TGTGCCAGCAGCTTTCAGGGAAGTTCGGGGGAGCCCCAGCATTTT
TRBJ2-1 | TRBD1 | TRBV4-1 | - | CASSPKPGQSSYNEQFF | TGCGCCAGCAGCCCAAAACCGGGACAGAGCTCCTACAATGAGCAGTTCTTC
TRBJ1-1 | - | TRBV7-2 | once | CASSLTGMNTEAFF | TGTGCCAGCAGCTTAACCGGGATGAACACTGAAGCTTTCTTT
TRBJ2-2 | - | TRBV9 | - | CASSVEVGAGELFF | TGTGCCAGCAGCGTAGAAGTCGGAGCCGGGGAGCTGTTTTTT
TRBJ1-4 | TRBD1 | TRBV27 | - | CASSPRQGEKLFF | TGTGCCAGCAGTCCCCGACAGGGTGAAAAACTGTTTTTT
TRBJ2-1 | TRBD2 | TRBV19 | - | CASSITSGGSYNEQFF | TGTGCCAGTAGTATCACTAGCGGAGGCTCCTACAATGAGCAGTTCTTC
TRBJ2-1 | TRBD2 | TRBV5-1 | - | CASSLGLAGVYNEQFF | TGCGCCAGCAGCTTGGGACTAGCGGGAGTCTACAATGAGCAGTTCTTC
TRBJ1-1 | TRBD1 | TRBV5-1 | - | CASSLRTGRDTEAFF | TGCGCCAGCAGCTTGCGGACAGGGCGGGACACTGAAGCTTTCTTT
TRBJ2-7 | - | TRBV27 | - | CASSLGTGGEQYF | TGTGCCAGCAGTTTAGGGACTGGCGGCGAGCAGTACTTC
TRBJ2-1 | - | TRBV7-9 | - | CASSFGGGNEQFF | TGTGCCAGCAGCTTTGGGGGCGGGAATGAGCAGTTCTTC
TRBJ2-1 | TRBD1 | TRBV18 | - | CASSLLRDSNEQFF | TGTGCCAGCTCTCTACTTCGGGACAGCAATGAGCAGTTCTTC
TRBJ2-7 | TRBD1 | TRBV2 | - | CASSEVQGVSSYEQYF | TGTGCCAGCAGTGAAGTACAGGGGGTATCCTCCTACGAGCAGTACTTC
TRBJ2-3 | - | TRBV5-1 | - | CASSLATRDPDTQYF | TGCGCCAGCAGCTTGGCCACGCGGGACCCAGATACGCAGTATTTT
TRBJ2-5 | - | TRBV10-3 | - | CAISESAFQETQYF | TGTGCCATCAGTGAGTCAGCTTTCCAAGAGACCCAGTACTTC